This T cell receptor beta chain appears in the sequencing data of a study of T cells after yellow fever vaccination. TCRdb recomputed calls from the 5' RACE reads with MiXCR, one row per CDR3 protein. The profile covers some 300,000 distinct CDR3 sequences, with about 10% appearing a single time and over 3% taken by the ten largest. A word on this clonotype: The antigen remains undetermined.

The CDR3 length is 16 residues. Germline values: CDR1 SGHVS, CDR2 FQNEAQ. The ends lost 5 bases at V and 3 bases at J; junction bases unmatched: 4. General observations from the study: Abundant clonotypes from the bulk population could have been carried over as contaminants into FACS-sorted repertoires.

The receptor comes from a man younger than 30 who received the YFV17D yellow fever vaccine. Sequencing was performed on CD4+ T cells sorted from PBMCs, taken 5 days after the yellow fever booster vaccination. The chain recombines TRBV7-8 with TRBJ2-1; TRBD2 matches 13 bases. CDR3 amino acids: CASSPGLAGDYNEQFF. The CDR3, as DNA: TGTGCCAGCAGCCCCGGACTAGCGGGGGACTACAATGAGCAGTTCTTC.